These 7 T cell receptor beta chains were sequenced from one sample in a study of PD-1 blockade in classical Hodgkin lymphoma (dated by TCRdb to 2018 to 2021). Library generation was performed with the immunoSEQ multiplex PCR assay. This immuneACCESS table, as held by TCRdb, lists in-frame sequences with V and J called but not all clones. Of the missing ones, under half trace to an unresolved V gene in checked studies; the others have no known cause. Counted in this sample were roughly 23,000 clones; about 88% of them appeared once. The biggest ten clones account for about 0.25% of the sample. The meaning of the sample's time point label: newly diagnosed, previously untreated cHL patient sample. A Miltenyi CD4+ T cell isolation kit was used for magnetic negative selection to purify CD4+ T cells from thawed PBMCs. The sequencing input was CD4+ T cells from blood. The source is a human donor with classical Hodgkin lymphoma.

The V and J genes are TRBV6-5 and TRBJ1-4; D possibly corresponds to TRBD1 (5 bases). CDR1 MNHEY and CDR2 SVGAGI come from the germline V gene. CDR3 length: 14 residues. V shed 8 bases and J shed 0 bases, with 10 bases lying between them. The CDR3, as DNA: TGTGCCAGCCGATTGACAGCAACTAATGAAAAACTGTTTTTT. This sequence encodes CASRLTATNEKLFF.

This clone was recorded only once. J is TRBJ1-6 and V is TRBV7-2; tentative D call: TRBD1 (6 bases). The V end lost 2 bases, the J end lost 8 bases, and 10 bases lay between the germline ends. This CDR3 comprises 14 residues. Germline V gene sequence: CDR1 SGHTA, CDR2 FQGNSA. CDR3 in amino acids: CASSLLRGDSPLHF. The CDR3 nucleotides read TGTGCCAGCAGCTTACTCAGGGGTGATTCACCCCTCCACTTT.

The J gene is TRBJ2-7, the V gene TRBV9; 12 bases line up with TRBD1. The germline V gene has CDR1 SGDLS and CDR2 YYNGEE. The CDR3 has 16 amino acids. V lost 3 bases and J lost 6; bases outside the gene matches: 10. DNA for the CDR3: TGTGCCAGCAGCGGGGGACTGGGACAGGGGGCCGGCGAGCAGTACTTC. It yields the protein CASSGGLGQGAGEQYF.

The chain employs TRBV27 and TRBJ1-4; 7 bases are shared with TRBD1. The CDR3 extends over 15 amino acids. Germline V gene lookup returns CDR1 MNHEY and CDR2 SMNVEV (reference sequence). Trimming removed 6 bases from V and 8 bases from J; junction bases left unmatched: 12. The CDR3 DNA follows: TGTGCCAGCAGAAATCTGGGACAGCCGGAGGAAAAACTGTTTTTT. It specifies CASRNLGQPEEKLFF. The variable domain in full, with the rest retrieved from reference TRBV27 and TRBJ1-4, is EAQVTQNPRYLITVTGKKLTVTCSQNMNHEYMSWYRQDPGLGLRQIYYSMNVEVTDKGDVPEGYKVSRKEKRNFPLILESPSPNQTSLYFCASRNLGQPEEKLFFGSGTQLSVL.

V usage is TRBV28 and J usage is TRBJ1-1, with TRBD1 matching over 7 bases. V lost 5 bases, J lost 5 bases, and 11 bases stayed unmatched. The CDR3 runs to 15 residues. Germline loops: CDR1 MDHEN, CDR2 SYDVKM. The CDR3 region has the DNA TGTGCCAGCAGTCCGACAGGGCCGGGCTTGACTGAAGCTTTCTTT. Protein: CASSPTGPGLTEAFF. The whole variable domain, remainder taken from reference TRBV28 and TRBJ1-1, is DVKVTQSSRYLVKRTGEKVFLECVQDMDHENMFWYRQDPGLGLRLIYFSYDVKMKEKGDIPEGYSVSREKKERFSLILESASTNQTSMYLCASSPTGPGLTEAFFGQGTRLTVV.

This chain uses TRBV5-1 with TRBJ2-7; 7 nucleotides agree with TRBD1. This CDR3 has 15 residues. Per the germline V gene, CDR1 is SGHRS and CDR2 is YFSETQ. After removal of 4 bases from V and 2 bases from J, the junction contained 9 bases not matched to a gene. The CDR3 loop reads CASSGHGTATYEQYF. CDR3 sequence (DNA): TGCGCCAGCAGCGGACACGGGACAGCGACCTACGAGCAGTACTTC.

V gene TRBV11-2 combines with J gene TRBJ2-5, with 10 bases lining up with TRBD1. Germline V gene data show CDR1 as SGHAT and CDR2 as FQNNGV. The CDR3 consists of 15 residues. After removal of 5 bases from V and 5 bases from J, the junction contained 8 bases not matched to a gene. CDR3 in amino acids: CASSRGDRGRETQYF. The CDR3 DNA is TGTGCCAGCAGCCGCGGGGACAGGGGCCGGGAGACCCAGTACTTC.